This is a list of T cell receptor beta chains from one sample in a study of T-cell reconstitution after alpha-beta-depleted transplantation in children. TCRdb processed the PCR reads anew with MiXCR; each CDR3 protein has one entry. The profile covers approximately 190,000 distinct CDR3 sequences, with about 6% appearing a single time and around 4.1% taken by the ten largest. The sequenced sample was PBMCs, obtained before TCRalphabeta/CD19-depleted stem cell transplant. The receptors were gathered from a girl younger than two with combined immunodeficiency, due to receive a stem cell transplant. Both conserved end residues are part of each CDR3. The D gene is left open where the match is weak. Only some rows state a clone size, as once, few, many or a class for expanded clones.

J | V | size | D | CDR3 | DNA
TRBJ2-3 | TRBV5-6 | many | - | CASSLAVLTDTQYF | TGTGCCAGCAGCTTGGCAGTGCTAACAGATACGCAGTATTTT
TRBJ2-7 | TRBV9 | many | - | CASSVRDSPYEQYF | TGTGCCAGCAGCGTAAGGGACTCCCCATACGAGCAGTACTTC
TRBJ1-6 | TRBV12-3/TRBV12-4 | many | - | CASSLVQDNSPLHF | TGTGCCAGCAGTTTAGTGCAGGATAATTCACCCCTCCACTTT
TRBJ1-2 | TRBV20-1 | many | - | CSAGRDYGYTF | TGCAGTGCGGGCAGGGATTATGGCTACACCTTC
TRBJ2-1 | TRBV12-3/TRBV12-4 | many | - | CASNLGGGRDNEQFF | TGTGCCAGCAACCTTGGGGGGGGGCGGGACAATGAGCAGTTCTTC
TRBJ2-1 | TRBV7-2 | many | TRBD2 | CASTDFSGGAGRGQFF | TGTGCCAGCACCGATTTTAGCGGGGGGGCCGGCAGGGGGCAGTTCTTC
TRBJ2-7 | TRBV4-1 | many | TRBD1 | CASSPQGIIYEQYF | TGCGCCAGCAGTCCACAGGGGATAATCTACGAGCAGTACTTC
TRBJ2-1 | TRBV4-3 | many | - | CASSQGSSYNEQFF | TGCGCCAGCAGCCAAGGTTCTAGTTACAATGAGCAGTTCTTC
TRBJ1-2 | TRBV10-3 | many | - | CAISELGYYGYTF | TGTGCCATCAGTGAGCTCGGGTACTATGGCTACACCTTC
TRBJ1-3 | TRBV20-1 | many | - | CSARTGLNSGNTIYF | TGCAGTGCTAGGACGGGACTGAACTCTGGAAACACCATATATTTT
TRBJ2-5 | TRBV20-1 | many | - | CSARGVSASQETQYF | TGCAGTGCCAGAGGGGTATCGGCCTCCCAAGAGACCCAGTACTTC
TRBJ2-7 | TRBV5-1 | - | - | CASSFMNQGTYEQYF | TGCGCCAGCAGCTTTATGAACCAAGGGACCTACGAGCAGTACTTC
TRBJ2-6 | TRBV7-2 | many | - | CASSLEAGAGANVLTF | TGTGCCAGCAGCTTAGAGGCAGGGGCTGGGGCCAACGTCCTGACTTTC
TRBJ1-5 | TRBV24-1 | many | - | CATSDLQDGQPQHF | TGTGCCACCAGTGATTTGCAGGACGGGCAGCCCCAGCATTTT
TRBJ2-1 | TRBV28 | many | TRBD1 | CASSLHLPGQVTDEQFF | TGTGCCAGCAGTTTACACCTCCCTGGACAGGTCACAGATGAGCAGTTCTTC
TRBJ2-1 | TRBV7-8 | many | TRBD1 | CASSQVGTGYNEQFF | TGTGCCAGCAGCCAAGTAGGGACAGGGTACAATGAGCAGTTCTTC
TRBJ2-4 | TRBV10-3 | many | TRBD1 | CATGDRDAKNIQYF | TGTGCCACCGGGGACAGGGATGCCAAAAACATTCAGTACTTC
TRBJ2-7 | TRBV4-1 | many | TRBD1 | CASSQDPGQGYEQYF | TGCGCCAGCAGCCAAGATCCAGGACAGGGGTACGAGCAGTACTTC
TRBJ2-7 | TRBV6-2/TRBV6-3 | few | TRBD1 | CASSYLTGIYEQYF | TGTGCCAGCAGTTATTTGACAGGGATCTACGAGCAGTACTTC
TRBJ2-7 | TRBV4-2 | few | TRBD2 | CASSFRLAGHYEQYF | TGTGCCAGCAGCTTTCGACTAGCGGGGCACTACGAGCAGTACTTC
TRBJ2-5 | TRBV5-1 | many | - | CASSRRFQETQYF | TGCGCCAGCAGTCGACGGTTCCAAGAGACCCAGTACTTC
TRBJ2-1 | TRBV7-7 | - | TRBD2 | CASSPGGLAAYNEQFF | TGTGCTAGCAGCCCGGGGGGACTAGCGGCCTACAATGAGCAGTTCTTC
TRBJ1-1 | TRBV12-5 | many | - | CASGPGGGPLNTEAFF | TGTGCTAGTGGTCCAGGCGGGGGACCTCTGAACACTGAAGCTTTCTTT
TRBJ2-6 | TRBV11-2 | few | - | CASSSSTGDGANVLTF | TGTGCCAGCAGCTCTTCGACCGGAGATGGGGCCAACGTCCTGACTTTC
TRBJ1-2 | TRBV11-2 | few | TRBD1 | CASTFQRGTDGYTF | TGTGCCAGCACCTTTCAAAGGGGGACAGATGGCTACACCTTC
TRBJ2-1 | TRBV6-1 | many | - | CASSRTPNGEQFF | TGTGCCAGCAGTCGGACACCAAACGGGGAGCAGTTCTTC
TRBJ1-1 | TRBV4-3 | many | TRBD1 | CASSQLRDSLSVF | TGCGCCAGCAGCCAACTCCGGGACAGCTTGTCCGTCTTT
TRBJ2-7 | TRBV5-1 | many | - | CASSLNVGAYEQYF | TGCGCCAGCAGCTTGAATGTAGGAGCCTACGAGCAGTACTTC
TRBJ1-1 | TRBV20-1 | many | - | CSARRGTFYTEAFF | TGCAGTGCTAGAAGGGGCACCTTCTACACTGAAGCTTTCTTT
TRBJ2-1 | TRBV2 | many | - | CASSESQGPPDEQFF | TGTGCCAGCAGTGAATCGCAGGGGCCCCCGGATGAGCAGTTCTTC
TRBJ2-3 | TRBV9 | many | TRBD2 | CASSHKLADTDTQYF | TGTGCCAGCAGCCATAAACTAGCGGATACAGATACGCAGTATTTT
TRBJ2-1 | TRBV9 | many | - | CASSSGLSYNEQFF | TGTGCCAGCAGCTCCGGACTTTCCTACAATGAGCAGTTCTTC
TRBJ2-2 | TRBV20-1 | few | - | CSARDRDSGLNTGELFF | TGCAGTGCTAGGGATCGGGATTCGGGACTGAACACCGGGGAGCTGTTTTTT
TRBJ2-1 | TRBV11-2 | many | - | CASSLAINEQFF | TGTGCCAGCAGCTTAGCCATCAATGAGCAGTTCTTC